These T cell receptor beta chains were read from a single sample in a study of prognosis after radiotherapy for stage I lung cancer. TCRdb re-called the multiplex PCR reads through MiXCR, storing one row per CDR3 protein. The sample shows some 13,000 distinct CDR3 sequences, around 48% of them seen only once. The sequenced sample was PBMCs, obtained before or after stereotactic body radiation therapy (not recorded which). These receptors were obtained from a donor aged 50 or older with non-small cell lung cancer. Both conserved end residues are part of each CDR3. The D gene is left open where the match is weak. Clone size is given for some rows only: seen once, a few or many times, or a class if the clone is expanded.

TRBV5-1	TRBJ2-3	NA	NA	CASSLASWRDTQYF	TGCGCCAGCAGCTTGGCCTCGTGGAGGGATACGCAGTATTTT
TRBV19	TRBJ2-7	NA	NA	CASSIEDGNYEQYF	TGTGCCAGTAGTATAGAAGACGGAAACTACGAGCAGTACTTC
TRBV9	TRBJ2-1	medium-sized	NA	CASSVEAGDYNEQFF	TGTGCCAGCAGCGTAGAAGCGGGTGACTACAATGAGCAGTTCTTC
TRBV27	TRBJ1-6	medium-sized	NA	CASRPGADNSPLHF	TGTGCCAGCAGGCCCGGGGCGGATAATTCACCCCTCCACTTT
TRBV4-1	TRBJ2-1	many	NA	CASSQDDQAAYNEQFF	TGCGCCAGCAGCCAAGATGACCAGGCAGCCTACAATGAGCAGTTCTTC
TRBV18	TRBJ1-2	many	NA	CASSPDTGGRYGYTF	TGTGCCAGCTCACCTGATACGGGTGGCCGCTATGGCTACACCTTC
TRBV20-1	TRBJ1-1	many	TRBD1	CSARVRQGLNTEAFF	TGCAGTGCTAGGGTCCGACAGGGGCTGAACACTGAAGCTTTCTTT
TRBV19	TRBJ1-5	NA	NA	CASSMMAKYSNQPQHF	TGTGCCAGTAGTATGATGGCAAAGTATAGCAATCAGCCCCAGCATTTT
TRBV6-4	TRBJ2-6	many	NA	CASRPSGANVLTF	TGTGCCAGCAGGCCATCTGGGGCCAACGTCCTGACTTTC
TRBV27	TRBJ1-2	NA	NA	CASSPRGGNYYGYTF	TGTGCCAGCAGTCCCCGTGGGGGGAACTACTATGGCTACACCTTC
TRBV11-2	TRBJ1-1	NA	NA	CASSLERGNTEAFF	TGTGCCAGCAGCTTAGAACGGGGGAACACTGAAGCTTTCTTT
TRBV27	TRBJ1-4	NA	TRBD1	CASKNRGEKLFF	TGTGCCAGCAAGAACAGGGGGGAAAAACTGTTTTTC
TRBV30	TRBJ1-1	many	NA	CAFIGGHTEAFF	TGTGCCTTTATAGGGGGACACACTGAAGCTTTCTTT
TRBV13	TRBJ2-7	NA	NA	CASSLSSEVNEQYF	TGTGCCAGCAGCTTATCCTCTGAGGTGAACGAGCAGTACTTC
TRBV6-8	TRBJ2-1	NA	NA	CASSYYRYSEQFF	TGTGCAAGCAGTTATTACAGGTACAGTGAGCAGTTCTTC
TRBV6-2/TRBV6-3	TRBJ2-1	once	TRBD2	CASSSSGGAGLQSEQFF	TGTGCCAGCAGCTCAAGCGGGGGGGCAGGTTTACAATCCGAGCAGTTCTTC
TRBV7-7	TRBJ2-7	medium-sized	NA	CASSFPQGSHEQYF	TGTGCCAGCAGCTTTCCTCAGGGGAGCCACGAGCAGTACTTC
TRBV12-3/TRBV12-4	TRBJ2-5	NA	TRBD1	CSSSSRDRGGTHYF	TGTTCCAGCAGCTCTCGGGACAGGGGAGGGACCCATTACTTC
TRBV20-1	TRBJ1-1	few	TRBD1	CSARARGTAYNTEAFF	TGCAGTGCTAGGGCCCGCGGGACAGCGTACAACACTGAAGCTTTCTTT
TRBV6-5	TRBJ1-6	once	NA	CDSSYPGQRGSYNSPLHF	TGTGACAGCAGCTACCCAGGACAGCGTGGTTCCTATAATTCACCCCTCCACTTT
TRBV30	TRBJ1-2	medium-sized	NA	CAWSYGSGYTF	TGTGCCTGGAGTTATGGGAGTGGCTACACCTTC
TRBV6-1	TRBJ1-6	medium-sized	TRBD1	CASLQGIVDSPLHF	TGTGCCAGCCTACAGGGGATTGTGGATTCACCCCTCCACTTT
TRBV7-9	TRBJ2-1	NA	NA	CASSSPDQGSSYNEQFF	TGTGCCAGCAGCTCTCCAGACCAGGGAAGCTCCTACAATGAGCAGTTCTTC
TRBV2	TRBJ2-1	medium-sized	NA	CASSRDGNEQFF	TGTGCCAGCAGTCGGGACGGGAATGAGCAGTTCTTC
TRBV7-2	TRBJ2-1	few	TRBD1	CASSPRQGPQFF	TGTGCCAGCAGCCCTAGACAGGGGCCCCAGTTCTTC
TRBV6-1	TRBJ2-7	NA	NA	CACSPVEEERYF	TGTGCCTGCAGCCCTGTAGAGGAAGAGCGGTACTTC
TRBV11-3	TRBJ2-2	medium-sized	TRBD2	CASSFTAGGGYTGELFF	TGTGCCAGCAGCTTCACGGCGGGAGGGGGGTACACCGGGGAGCTGTTTTTT
TRBV20-1	TRBJ1-1	NA	NA	CSAPGRARTEAFF	TGCAGTGCTCCCGGGAGGGCGAGGACTGAAGCTTTCTTT
TRBV20-1	TRBJ1-1	medium-sized	NA	CSARGTRRPLNTEAFF	TGCAGTGCTAGAGGGACACGCCGGCCCTTGAACACTGAAGCTTTCTTT
TRBV28	TRBJ2-2	many	NA	CASSPRGTWDTGELFF	TGTGCCAGCAGCCCTCGCGGGACGTGGGACACCGGGGAGCTGTTTTTT
TRBV5-1	TRBJ2-7	NA	TRBD1	CASSLDRGSYEQYF	TGCGCCAGCAGCTTGGACAGGGGGTCCTACGAGCAGTACTTC
TRBV7-9	TRBJ2-2	many	NA	CASSLARGRRDTGELFF	TGTGCCAGCAGCTTAGCGCGGGGAAGAAGGGACACCGGGGAGCTGTTTTTT